The clone carrying this TCR beta chain occurred a few times. This CDR3 region has 16 residues. V shed 6 bases and J 4 bases; nucleotides not matched to a gene: 12. The germline CDR1 and CDR2 sequences are LNHDA and SQIVND (reference sequence). The sample comes from a study of T cells in Graves' hyperthyroidism and ophthalmopathy. Study at large: Once the initial diagnosis was made, peripheral blood was obtained before any treatment.

There were TCR beta CDR3 regions amplified from RNA transcripts. The HTBI primer set served for first-round RT-PCR of the TCR CDR3. TCRdb independently ran MiXCR on the multiplex PCR reads; one entry per CDR3 protein. Here the sample spans 340,000 or so distinct CDR3 sequences, roughly 15% being singletons. Stability of Graves' hyperthyroidism was defined as absent ophthalmopathy progression within 18 months. Clinical symptoms, serum thyroxine and TRAb, thyroid ultrasound and orbital computed tomography together formed the diagnostic basis. The chain employs TRBV19 and TRBJ1-5, with 7 bases that match TRBD1. Sequencing was performed on blood. This TCR came from a young man with Graves' hyperthyroidism. The CDR3 coding sequence is TGTGCCAGTAGCAAACCCTGGACAGGCCGGAATCAGCCCCAGCATTTT. As protein: CASSKPWTGRNQPQHF.